The 14 T cell receptor beta chains in this list originate from one sample, sequenced in a study of immune evolution from preneoplasia to lung adenocarcinoma. The table came from immunoSEQ multiplex PCR; TCRdb's copy has only in-frame clones and leaves some out. This sample has 4,000 to 4,500 clones; roughly 85% occur once, and the top ten carry less than 4%. The specimen was FFPE minimally invasive lung adenocarcinoma tissue. All receptors come from a donor older than 65 with lung adenocarcinoma.

This clone was picked up a small number of times. The V call is TRBV19, the J call TRBJ2-7, with 11 nucleotides matching TRBD2. The CDR3 spans 14 residues. Germline values: CDR1 LNHDA, CDR2 SQIVND (reference sequence). The junction had 4 bases not matched to a gene; V was cut back by 5 bases and J by 4 bases. CDR3 region: CASSQTSGSYEQYF. The CDR3 bases are TGTGCCAGTAGTCAAACTAGCGGGAGTTACGAGCAGTACTTC.

The chain is built from TRBV9 and TRBJ2-5; D is possibly TRBD1 (5 bases). The V gene's germline CDR1 is SGDLS and CDR2 YYNGEE. V was shortened by 0 bases and J by 4 bases, with 10 bases between the two germline ends. CDR3 length: 14 residues. The CDR3 sequence: CASSVEGLGETQYF. In DNA, the CDR3 is TGTGCCAGCAGCGTAGAGGGGTTGGGAGAGACCCAGTACTTC. The complete variable domain, with remaining parts taken from reference TRBV9 and TRBJ2-5, reads DSGVTQTPKHLITATGQRVTLRCSPRSGDLSVYWYQQSLDQGLQFLIQYYNGEERAKGNILERFSAQQFPDLHSELNLSSLELGDSALYFCASSVEGLGETQYFGPGTRLLVL.

The CDR3 DNA sequence: TGTGCCAGCAGCCAAGTTGGGGAGACCCAGTACTTC. It translates to CASSQVGETQYF. This chain uses TRBV14 with TRBJ2-5; D unclear. This CDR3 region has 12 residues. Between the trimmed V and J ends, which lost 1 base and 5 bases, there was a span of 5 bases. CDR1 and CDR2 from the germline V gene are SGHDN and FVKESK.

This sequence joins TRBV9 and TRBJ1-3; no reliable D call. V was clipped by 4 bases and J by 0 bases, with 8 bases between them. CDR1 and CDR2 from the germline V gene are SGDLS and YYNGEE. The CDR3 consists of 14 residues. The CDR3 spells CASSRYHSGNTIYF. The CDR3 nucleotides read TGTGCCAGCAGCCGATACCACTCTGGAAACACCATATATTTT.

The chain recombines TRBV18 with TRBJ1-4; D gene ambiguous. The CDR3 covers 11 residues. Germline CDR1 is KGHSH and CDR2 is LQKENI. The ends were cut back, 3 bases at V and 8 bases at J, with 4 bases in the middle. The CDR3 DNA follows: TGTGCCAGCTCACCCGGGGAAAAACTGTTTTTT. The encoded protein is CASSPGEKLFF.

The chain joins TRBV2 to TRBJ2-7; D gene ambiguous. Germline V gene lookup returns CDR1 SNHLY and CDR2 FYNNEI. The germline V and J ends were trimmed by 3 bases and 5 bases, with 11 bases remaining between them. The CDR3 runs to 13 residues. For the CDR3, the DNA is TGTGCCAGCAGTGAGCGCAGACTCAACGAGCAGTACTTC. Amino acids: CASSERRLNEQYF. The full variable domain, completed using reference TRBV2 and TRBJ2-7, is EPEVTQTPSHQVTQMGQEVILRCVPISNHLYFYWYRQILGQKVEFLVSFYNNEISEKSEIFDDQFSVERPDGSNFTLKIRSTKLEDSAMYFCASSERRLNEQYFGPGTRLTVT.

V and J are TRBV7-3 and TRBJ2-1; 7 bases agree with TRBD2. The CDR3 length is 17 residues. Trimming took 2 bases from V and 5 from J; bases not matched to a gene: 12. Germline CDR1 is SGHTA and CDR2 is FQGTGA. Written as DNA, the CDR3 is TGTGCCAGCAGCTTAGTCGGTGGAGCGGGAACCGACAATGAGCAGTTCTTC. The encoded protein is CASSLVGGAGTDNEQFF.

V and J are TRBV11-2 and TRBJ1-1, with D possibly TRBD1 on 5 matching bases. Germline CDR1 reads SGHAT; CDR2 reads FQNNGV. The CDR3 contains 13 residues. The V end lost 2 bases, the J end lost 8 bases, and 12 bases lay between the germline ends. DNA for the CDR3: TGTGCCAGCAGCTTAAGGATGGGGGAGGAAGCTTTCTTT. Translation: CASSLRMGEEAFF.

The rearrangement links TRBV7-9 to TRBJ1-2; D not certain. The V end was cut by 0 bases, the J end by 8 bases, with 10 bases between. The length of the CDR3 is 13 residues. CDR1 is SEHNR, CDR2 FQNEAQ, per germline (reference sequence). CDR3 sequence (DNA): TGTGCCAGCAGCTTAGCGGGCGGGCTGGGCTACACCTTC. Translating gives CASSLAGGLGYTF.

The V call is TRBV5-1, the J call TRBJ1-3; tentative D call: TRBD1 (6 bases). V was trimmed by 4 bases and J by 0 bases, leaving 17 bases between them. CDR1 is SGHRS, CDR2 YFSETQ, per germline. There are 17 residues in the CDR3. CDR3 DNA: TGCGCCAGCAGCCCGGGGGGCCTGCACACCTCTGGAAACACCATATATTTT. It translates to CASSPGGLHTSGNTIYF.

The V gene is TRBV29-1, the J gene TRBJ2-1, with 8 bases matching TRBD2. V was clipped by 7 bases and J by 8 bases; unmatched bases: 13. Per germline, CDR1 SQVTM and CDR2 ANQGSEA. The CDR3 has 14 amino acids. The DNA for the CDR3 is TGCAGCGCCCCCTCGGACGGGGGGGCTCATGAGCAGTTCTTC. Translating it yields CSAPSDGGAHEQFF.

The chain recombines TRBV5-1 with TRBJ1-4; 7 nucleotides align to TRBD1. Germline trimming cut 7 bases from V and 8 bases from J; bases unmatched to any gene: 11. Looked up from germline, CDR1 is SGHRS and CDR2 is YFSETQ. The CDR3 spans 14 residues. CDR3 region: CASAPNEQGEKLFF. The CDR3 bases are TGCGCCAGCGCCCCCAACGAACAGGGGGAAAAACTGTTTTTT.

The chain employs TRBV18 and TRBJ2-2, with 7 bases aligning to TRBD1. The CDR3 sequence is 17 residues long. V lost 3 bases and J lost 0; bases outside the gene matches: 7. Germline V CDR1 and CDR2: KGHSH, LQKENI. The CDR3 is CASSPRPGQTNTGELFF. CDR3 in DNA: TGTGCCAGCTCACCCCGACCGGGACAGACGAACACCGGGGAGCTGTTTTTT.

Notes on this clone: The junction shows a germline mismatch at one end, possibly a read error. CDR3 nucleotide sequence: TGTGCCAGCGGTTTATCCCAGGACAGGTTTTCACCCCTCCACTTT. As protein: CASGLSQDRFSPLHF. This chain joins TRBV28 and TRBJ1-6, with 7 bases lining up with TRBD1. The length of the CDR3 is 15 residues. The V gene's germline CDR1 is MDHEN and CDR2 SYDVKM. Full variable domain (missing parts from reference TRBV28 and TRBJ1-6): DVKVTQSSRYLVKRTGEKVFLECVQDMDHENMFWYRQDPGLGLRLIYFSYDVKMKEKGDIPEGYSVSREKKERFSLILESASTNQTSMYLCASGLSQDRFSPLHFGNGTRLTVT.